This is a list of T cell receptor beta chains from one sample in a study of CD8 T cells in Susac syndrome. TCRdb passed the immunoSEQ multiplex PCR reads through MiXCR, listing each CDR3 protein once. The sample has some 450,000 distinct CDR3 sequences, 85% to 90% seen once. The sample comprised CD8+ T cells from PBMCs. These TCRs come from a human donor with multiple sclerosis. Both conserved end residues are part of each CDR3. The D gene is left open where the match is weak. Rows give clone size only sometimes, using once, few, many, or a class for an expanded clone.

D gene	J gene	clone size	V gene	CDR3 protein	CDR3 DNA
NA	TRBJ1-5	NA	TRBV6-1	CASSPGDGGSQPQHF	TGTGCCAGCAGCCCCGGCGATGGGGGAAGTCAGCCCCAGCATTTT
TRBD2	TRBJ2-1	NA	TRBV4-1	CASSPRLAPSYNEQFF	TGCGCCAGCAGCCCAAGACTAGCGCCTTCCTACAATGAGCAGTTCTTC
NA	TRBJ2-1	NA	TRBV12-3/TRBV12-4	CASSTGTVSYNEQFF	TGTGCCAGCAGTACCGGGACGGTCTCCTACAATGAGCAGTTCTTC
NA	TRBJ2-4	NA	TRBV4-1	CASSHNQGGDIQYF	TGCGCCAGCAGCCATAATCAGGGGGGGGACATTCAGTACTTC
NA	TRBJ1-1	once	TRBV6-5	CASSPDGGNTEAFF	TGTGCCAGCAGCCCAGACGGAGGTAACACTGAAGCTTTCTTT
TRBD2	TRBJ2-7	NA	TRBV12-3/TRBV12-4	CASTTEPTGGSYEQYF	TGTGCCAGCACTACTGAACCGACGGGGGGGAGCTACGAGCAGTACTTC
NA	TRBJ2-5	NA	TRBV7-6	CASSLGTVGYQETQYF	TGTGCCAGCAGCTTAGGGACAGTAGGGTACCAAGAGACCCAGTACTTC
NA	TRBJ2-5	NA	TRBV4-1	CASSQEEGWGYQETQYF	TGCGCCAGCAGCCAAGAGGAGGGTTGGGGGTACCAAGAGACCCAGTACTTC
TRBD1	TRBJ1-2	NA	TRBV28	CASSLGTGGSTLHGYTF	TGTGCCAGCAGTTTGGGGACAGGGGGCAGTACCCTACATGGCTACACCTTC
NA	TRBJ2-7	NA	TRBV15	CATSRAGTSYGEQYF	TGTGCCACCAGCAGAGCAGGGACCTCCTACGGGGAGCAGTACTTC
NA	TRBJ2-7	NA	TRBV5-1	CASSSASGEQYF	TGCGCCAGCAGCTCGGCTTCGGGGGAGCAGTACTTC
NA	TRBJ2-3	NA	TRBV6-1	CASSELPTDTQYF	TGTGCCAGCAGTGAATTGCCAACAGATACGCAGTATTTT
TRBD1	TRBJ2-7	many	TRBV27	CASSFGTGAYEQYF	TGTGCCAGCAGCTTCGGGACAGGGGCCTACGAGCAGTACTTC
NA	TRBJ2-1	NA	TRBV7-9	CASSLVIASRYNEQFF	TGTGCCAGCAGCTTAGTAATTGCTAGCCGGTACAATGAGCAGTTCTTC
NA	TRBJ1-1	NA	TRBV4-1	CASSKGGEGTEAFF	TGCGCCAGCAGCAAAGGGGGGGAAGGGACTGAAGCTTTCTTT
TRBD2	TRBJ2-2	NA	TRBV3-1	CASSQEFTSGGSNTGELFF	TGTGCCAGCAGCCAAGAGTTCACTAGCGGGGGGTCGAACACCGGGGAGCTGTTTTTT
NA	TRBJ1-1	few	TRBV6-5	CASSYVDGEAFF	TGTGCCAGCAGTTACGTGGACGGTGAAGCTTTCTTT
TRBD1	TRBJ1-1	NA	TRBV27	CASSLRGIQGLDTEAFF	TGTGCCAGCAGTTTGCGAGGTATACAGGGGTTGGACACTGAAGCTTTCTTT
NA	TRBJ1-1	NA	TRBV6-5	CASSSPGREYTEAFF	TGTGCCAGCAGTTCCCCCGGCAGAGAATACACTGAAGCTTTCTTT
NA	TRBJ2-7	NA	TRBV4-1	CASSPGGAALSSYEQYF	TGCGCCAGCAGCCCCGGGGGCGCGGCCTTGAGCTCCTACGAGCAGTACTTC
TRBD2	TRBJ2-5	NA	TRBV5-1	CASSLISAGSGSETQYF	TGCGCCAGCAGCTTGATCAGTGCTGGTAGCGGGAGCGAGACCCAGTACTTC
NA	TRBJ2-7	once	TRBV29-1	CSVLTLNSHEQYF	TGCAGCGTCCTAACCCTCAACAGCCACGAGCAGTACTTC
NA	TRBJ1-1	NA	TRBV5-1	CASSLATGVTEAFF	TGCGCCAGCAGCTTGGCCACCGGGGTCACTGAAGCTTTCTTT
TRBD1	TRBJ2-1	NA	TRBV19	CASSMGGGQGPFF	TGTGCCAGTAGTATGGGGGGCGGACAGGGTCCGTTCTTC
NA	TRBJ1-1	NA	TRBV15	CATGQIDTEAFF	TGTGCCACCGGACAGATAGACACTGAAGCTTTCTTT
TRBD2	TRBJ2-1	few	TRBV6-2/TRBV6-3	CASSYSKTSGRVREQFF	TGTGCCAGCAGTTACTCTAAGACTAGCGGGAGGGTACGTGAGCAGTTCTTC
TRBD1	TRBJ1-5	NA	TRBV27	CASSADRGLSQPQHF	TGTGCCAGCAGTGCCGACAGGGGGCTGAGTCAGCCCCAGCATTTT
TRBD1	TRBJ2-7	NA	TRBV20-1	CSAQQGDYEQYF	TGCAGTGCTCAACAGGGGGATTACGAGCAGTACTTC
NA	TRBJ1-1	once	TRBV28	CASSPFWESTEAFF	TGTGCCAGCAGCCCATTTTGGGAGAGCACTGAAGCTTTCTTT
NA	TRBJ2-1	NA	TRBV19	CASSIVGSYNEQFF	TGTGCCAGTAGTATAGTAGGGAGCTACAATGAGCAGTTCTTC
NA	TRBJ2-1	NA	TRBV29-1	CSVEGGDYNEQFF	TGCAGCGTTGAAGGAGGTGATTACAATGAGCAGTTCTTC
NA	TRBJ1-2	NA	TRBV27	CASRTPEWGTNYGYTF	TGTGCCAGCAGGACACCCGAGTGGGGGACTAACTATGGCTACACCTTC
NA	TRBJ1-1	NA	TRBV27	CASSSMVDTEAFF	TGTGCCAGCAGTTCGATGGTTGACACTGAAGCTTTCTTT
NA	TRBJ2-7	NA	TRBV9	CASSARLVSEQYF	TGTGCCAGCAGCGCCCGACTAGTCAGCGAGCAGTACTTC
NA	TRBJ2-7	NA	TRBV4-1	CASSHFPGLTGSRGSEQYF	TGCGCCAGCAGCCACTTCCCGGGACTTACGGGATCCCGTGGATCCGAGCAGTACTTC
TRBD2	TRBJ2-7	few	TRBV6-5	CASSLGLAVNEQYF	TGTGCCAGCAGTCTGGGACTAGCCGTCAACGAGCAGTACTTC
NA	TRBJ1-3	few	TRBV6-1	CASSGQEINTIYF	TGTGCCAGCAGTGGACAGGAGATAAACACCATATATTTT
TRBD1	TRBJ1-2	NA	TRBV6-1	CASWHRDREGYTF	TGTGCCAGCTGGCACCGGGACAGAGAGGGCTACACCTTC
NA	TRBJ1-2	NA	TRBV6-1	CASSEATTNYGYTF	TGTGCCAGCAGTGAAGCCACAACGAACTATGGCTACACCTTC
NA	TRBJ2-3	NA	TRBV4-1	CASSQHLIWWGSTDTQYF	TGCGCCAGCAGCCAACACCTTATTTGGTGGGGGAGCACAGATACGCAGTATTTT
NA	TRBJ2-1	NA	TRBV29-1	CSVEGQGYYNEQFF	TGCAGCGTTGAAGGGCAGGGTTACTACAATGAGCAGTTCTTC
NA	TRBJ1-2	NA	TRBV29-1	CSVVDDVANYGYTF	TGCAGCGTGGTCGATGACGTAGCTAACTATGGCTACACCTTC
TRBD1	TRBJ1-1	NA	TRBV27	CASSFSTGGMNTEAFF	TGTGCCAGCAGTTTTTCGACAGGGGGTATGAACACTGAAGCTTTCTTT
NA	TRBJ1-2	NA	TRBV27	CASSYFGTNYGYTF	TGTGCCAGCAGTTATTTCGGAACTAACTATGGCTACACCTTC
NA	TRBJ1-4	NA	TRBV6-5	CASSYSPEATNEKLFF	TGTGCCAGCAGTTACTCGCCGGAGGCAACTAATGAAAAACTGTTTTTT
NA	TRBJ1-1	NA	TRBV6-5	CASSYSETALNTEAFF	TGTGCCAGCAGTTACTCTGAAACGGCCTTGAACACTGAAGCTTTCTTT